The rows below give T cell receptor beta chains drawn from one sample of a study of cytomegalovirus exposure and HLA in healthy donors. The assay was immunoSEQ multiplex PCR, and TCRdb's table has in-frame clones only and misses some. The data hold 130,000 or so clones, with over 60% observed a single time. Specimen: PBMCs. The receptors shown here come from a man between 18 and 35 years old in good health and CMV-seronegative. The CDR3 runs from the conserved cysteine through the conserved F or W. A D gene is named only where the DNA matches it firmly. A clone size is listed for some rows: how often the clone was seen (once, few, many), or a class if it is expanded.

V gene,J gene,D gene,clone size,CDR3 DNA,CDR3 protein
TRBV5-5,TRBJ2-7,TRBD1,few,TGTGCCAGCAGCAGAATTCCGGGACAGCCCTCTGATGAGCAGTACTTC,CASSRIPGQPSDEQYF
TRBV10-2,TRBJ1-5,TRBD1,-,TGCGCCAGCAGCCGGGACAGGGTAGAACAGCCCCAGCATTTT,CASSRDRVEQPQHF
TRBV7-2,TRBJ2-5,TRBD1,-,TGTGCCAGCAGCTACAAGGGACAGGGTGAGGGGACCCAGTACTTC,CASSYKGQGEGTQYF
TRBV28,TRBJ2-5,TRBD1,-,TGTGCCAGCAGTGGGGGACAGGAACAAGAGACCCAGTACTTC,CASSGGQEQETQYF
TRBV14,TRBJ2-1,TRBD2,few,TGTGCCAGCAGCCCATCGGGACTAGCGGGAGGGACCCCACGTGAGCAGTTCTTC,CASSPSGLAGGTPREQFF
TRBV29-1,TRBJ1-1,-,-,TGCAGCGTTGGGACAAGGCTAACTGAAGCTTTCTTT,CSVGTRLTEAFF
TRBV7-9,TRBJ1-2,-,-,TGTGCCAGCAGCTTGGGTATGCGGGGCTACACCTTC,CASSLGMRGYTF
TRBV6-5,TRBJ1-1,TRBD1,few,TGTGCCAGCAGAGAGAACAGGGGAACTGAAGCTTTCTTT,CASRENRGTEAFF
TRBV9,TRBJ1-2,TRBD1,-,TGTGCCAGCAGCCGGGGGGGACAGATCTCTAACTATGGCTACACCTTC,CASSRGGQISNYGYTF
TRBV28,TRBJ1-1,TRBD1,once,TGTGCCAGCCGGGGACAGGGAGACCCTGAAGCTTTCTTT,CASRGQGDPEAFF
TRBV7-2,TRBJ1-1,TRBD1,-,TGTGCCAGCAGCTTAGGCAGGGGGCGCATTATGAACACTGAAGCTTTCTTT,CASSLGRGRIMNTEAFF
TRBV28,TRBJ1-2,-,once,TGTGCCAGCAGTGGGCGGGGCAGTACACTAATGGGCGGCTACACCTTC,CASSGRGSTLMGGYTF
TRBV6-1,TRBJ2-7,-,-,TGTGCCAGCAGTGAAGTACAGCAGCAGTACTTC,CASSEVQQQYF
TRBV7-2,TRBJ2-2,TRBD2,-,TGTGCCAGCAGCTTTGATCGCGGGAGGTCAGGGGAGCTGTTTTTT,CASSFDRGRSGELFF
TRBV14,TRBJ2-7,TRBD1,few,TGTGCCAGCAGCCAAGATTTTACCGGACAGGTCGAAGACGAGCAGTACTTC,CASSQDFTGQVEDEQYF
TRBV7-9,TRBJ2-7,-,once,TGTGCCAGCAGCTCCGGGACCTACGAGCAGTACTTC,CASSSGTYEQYF
TRBV27,TRBJ2-3,TRBD2,few,TGTGCCAGCAGATTGACTAGCGGTCAAGATACGCAGTATTTT,CASRLTSGQDTQYF
TRBV28,TRBJ2-7,TRBD1,once,TGTGCCAGCACCAACCCCCCCGGGACAGGGTCCTACGAGCAGTACTTC,CASTNPPGTGSYEQYF
TRBV7-8,TRBJ2-7,TRBD2,-,TGTGCCAGCAGCCTGACTAGCGGGAGTTTAGGCGAGCAGTACTTC,CASSLTSGSLGEQYF
TRBV5-1,TRBJ2-7,-,few,TGCGCCAGCAGCTTTGCCGGCAGGGTGGATAGGGTTGACGAGCAGTACTTC,CASSFAGRVDRVDEQYF
TRBV7-2,TRBJ1-2,-,-,TGTGCCAGCAGCCCTGACAGTATGAGAGGCTACACCTTC,CASSPDSMRGYTF
TRBV5-1,TRBJ2-7,-,-,TGCGCCAGCAGCTCGAGCTCCTACGAGCAGTACTTC,CASSSSSYEQYF
TRBV28,TRBJ1-4,TRBD1,once,TGTGCCAGCAGTCGGACAGGGGGCTGGGGTGAAAAACTGTTTTTT,CASSRTGGWGEKLFF
TRBV18,TRBJ1-5,-,-,TGTGCCAGCTCACCCGAATCGAGAGGGTTTCAGCCCCAGCATTTT,CASSPESRGFQPQHF
TRBV28,TRBJ2-7,-,few,TGTGCCAGCAGTCCGCACGGACTACCCTACGAGCAGTACTTC,CASSPHGLPYEQYF
TRBV7-8,TRBJ2-3,TRBD2,-,TGTGCCAGCACCTTACCAAGGAGCGGGGGTACAGATACGCAGTATTTT,CASTLPRSGGTDTQYF
TRBV6-6,TRBJ1-2,TRBD1,once,TGTGTCACTACTTGGGGACAGGGGGCGAACTACACCTTC,CVTTWGQGANYTF
TRBV7-9,TRBJ1-5,TRBD1,-,TGTGCCAGCAGCCCTCTCTCCGACAGGGAAGGTCAGCCCCAGCATTTT,CASSPLSDREGQPQHF
TRBV29-1,TRBJ1-1,-,-,TGCAGCGTTGGGGGGGTCGATGGCACTGAAGCTTTCTTT,CSVGGVDGTEAFF
TRBV4-2,TRBJ2-7,-,-,TGTGCCAGCAGCCAAGATATGTGGGGCGGAAGCTCCTACGAGCAGTACTTC,CASSQDMWGGSSYEQYF
TRBV2,TRBJ2-5,TRBD2,-,TGTGCCAGCAGTATCGGGGGGGCCCAAGAGACCCAGTACTTC,CASSIGGAQETQYF
TRBV5-1,TRBJ2-5,-,-,TGCGCCAGCAGCTCCGACGGGGAAACCCAAGGGACCCAGTACTTC,CASSSDGETQGTQYF
TRBV28,TRBJ2-7,-,once,TGTGCCGCCAGCAGTACCTCACAGGGCCCCTACGAGCAGTACTTC,CAASSTSQGPYEQYF
TRBV6-5,TRBJ2-7,TRBD2,-,TGTGCCAGCAGTTACGGTGGGACTAGCGGATACGAGCAGTACTTC,CASSYGGTSGYEQYF
TRBV4-1,TRBJ1-3,-,-,TGCGCCAGCAGCCAAGATCCTAGTTTGGGAAACACCATATATTTT,CASSQDPSLGNTIYF
TRBV2,TRBJ2-5,-,-,TGTGCCAGCAGGACAGGAGGCCAAGAGACCCAGTACTTC,CASRTGGQETQYF
TRBV10-1,TRBJ1-1,-,-,TGCGCCAGCAGCGACAGGAACACTGAAGCTTTCTTT,CASSDRNTEAFF
TRBV15,TRBJ2-7,-,-,TGTGCCACCAGCAGAGATTTCGCCTACGAGCAGTACTTC,CATSRDFAYEQYF
TRBV30,TRBJ2-7,-,-,TGTGCCTGGAGTACAGGGTCCTACGAGCAGTACTTC,CAWSTGSYEQYF
TRBV5-4,TRBJ2-1,-,few,TGTGCCAGCAGCCCCAGGAACAATGAGCAGTTCTTC,CASSPRNNEQFF
TRBV11-2,TRBJ1-1,-,-,TGTGCCAGCAGCCCAGGAGGTAACACTGAAGCTTTCTTT,CASSPGGNTEAFF
TRBV20-1,TRBJ1-1,-,-,TGCAGCGCATACGGGGGCACTGAAGCTTTCTTT,CSAYGGTEAFF
TRBV18,TRBJ2-7,-,-,TGTGCCAGCTCACCAGCCCAGCGCAGCTACGAGCAGTACTTC,CASSPAQRSYEQYF
TRBV6-5,TRBJ1-3,-,few,TGTGCCAGCAGTTACCAGTCTGGAAACACCATATATTTT,CASSYQSGNTIYF
TRBV6-1,TRBJ1-6,-,-,TGTGCCACCAGTCTAAGTTCACCCCTCCACTTT,CATSLSSPLHF
TRBV5-6,TRBJ2-1,-,few,TGTGCCAGCAGCTTGGAACCGAGCTCCTACAATGAGCAGTTCTTC,CASSLEPSSYNEQFF
TRBV19,TRBJ1-1,-,few,TGTGCCAGTAGTTCTTCGGGGTGGAACACTGAAGCTTTCTTT,CASSSSGWNTEAFF
TRBV7-9,TRBJ2-7,TRBD1,-,TGTGCCAGCAGCCCATCCCCGGGGACAGGGGCCTCCTCCGAGCAGTACTTC,CASSPSPGTGASSEQYF
TRBV6-4,TRBJ2-7,TRBD2,-,TGTGCCAGCAGTGAAGGACTAGCGGGAGGGCCTAGTTACGGCTACGAGCAGTACTTC,CASSEGLAGGPSYGYEQYF